This T cell receptor beta chain was captured in a study of cytomegalovirus exposure and HLA in healthy donors. General study points: Many donors carried some public TCRs, although rarity characterized most TCR sequences. Reportedly, diagnosis of cytomegalovirus status by the classifier showed high specificity and sensitivity. Follow-up analysis later connected one missense variant in DCLRE1C with trimming of TCR beta V- and J-genes.

The CDR3 consists of 14 residues. V lost 6 bases to trimming and J lost 1 base; unmatched junction nucleotides: 5. CDR1 MNHEY and CDR2 SVGAGI come from the germline V gene. Concerning this clone itself: The antigen is unknown.

Primers included in the PCR were 60 Vbeta and 13 Jbeta primers. Some clones are missing from TCRdb's copy, which holds only in-frame ones; the method was immunoSEQ multiplex PCR. This table holds 140,000 to 150,000 clones, 77% found once. This sequence originates from a male donor in good health and CMV-seronegative. Sequencing was performed on PBMCs. The genes are TRBV6-5 and TRBJ1-1; the match to TRBD1 covers 7 bases. Here the CDR3 DNA reads TGTGCCAGCAGGGGGACAGAGAAGAACACTGAAGCTTTCTTT. This codes for CASRGTEKNTEAFF.